The sequence of this TCR beta chain was determined in a study of shared clonotypes between healthy human individuals. Whole-study results and caveats: Non-shared clonotypes displayed generation probabilities falling below those of clonotypes present in all four donors.

Produced via immunoSEQ multiplex PCR; TCRdb's table is partial and in-frame only. The table shows around 330,000 clones, with about 74% occurring only once. Germline CDR1 and CDR2: SGHRS and YFSETQ. V gave up 4 bases and J gave up 5 bases, with 16 bases separating them. There are 14 residues in the CDR3. Of note for this clone: The antigen is undetermined.

The chain couples TRBV5-1 to TRBJ2-7, with D perhaps matching TRBD1 (5 bases). This receptor was identified in a man aged 30 to 45 in good health. The sequencing sample was made of memory CD4+ T cells sorted from blood. The subset denotes: CD45RA-negative fraction. The CDR3 region has the DNA TGCGCCAGCAGCCTGACAGATTACCTACACGAGCAGTACTTC. Protein: CASSLTDYLHEQYF.